The 30 T cell receptor beta chains given below trace back to one sample, sequenced in a study of long-term antiretroviral therapy in people with HIV. Investigators performed immunoSEQ version v3.0 at survey level. Assay used: immunoSEQ multiplex PCR; TCRdb lists only in-frame clones, some missing. The table includes some 11,000 clones, 60% to 85% detected once. Sample: unsorted PBMCs, taken 0.8 years before starting antiretroviral therapy. The receptors stem from a middle-aged woman with HIV.

The chain joins TRBV5-1 to TRBJ2-2, with 12 bases identical to TRBD2. The CDR3 is 16 amino acids. Germline CDR1 is SGHRS and CDR2 is YFSETQ. Germline trimming cut 4 bases from V and 4 bases from J; bases unmatched to any gene: 5. CDR3 residues: CASSVILAGGTGELFF. CDR3 nucleotides: TGCGCCAGCAGCGTGATACTAGCGGGGGGCACCGGGGAGCTGTTTTTT.

The J gene is TRBJ2-5, the V gene TRBV5-1, with a tentative D call TRBD1 (6 bases). The V end lost 3 bases, the J end lost 2 bases, and 11 bases lay between the germline ends. The germline V gene encodes CDR1 SGHRS and CDR2 YFSETQ. The length of the CDR3 is 14 residues. The CDR3 sequence: CASSSAGQQETQYF. In DNA, the CDR3 is TGCGCCAGCAGCTCCGCCGGACAGCAAGAGACCCAGTACTTC.

As DNA, the CDR3 is TGTGCCAGCAGCTTAGTTTTCGGGACAGACACCTACGAGCAGTACTTC. It is translated as CASSLVFGTDTYEQYF. This chain uses TRBV7-6 with TRBJ2-7; 7 bases fit TRBD1. Trimming at V came to 1 base and at J to 2 bases, leaving 8 bases not matched to a gene. The CDR3 covers 16 residues. Germline CDR1 and CDR2: SGHVS and FNYEAQ. Full variable domain (remainder filled in from reference TRBV7-6 and TRBJ2-7): GAGVSQSPRYKVTKRGQDVALRCDPISGHVSLYWYRQALGQGPEFLTYFNYEAQQDKSGLPNDRFSAERPEGSISTLTIQRTEQRDSAMYRCASSLVFGTDTYEQYFGPGTRLTVT.

V and J are TRBV5-1 and TRBJ2-1; no definite D call. V lost 3 bases to trimming and J lost 1 base, with 5 bases between them. The CDR3 totals 13 residues. In germline, CDR1 is SGHRS, CDR2 YFSETQ. The CDR3 reads CASSSPSYNEQFF. DNA for the CDR3: TGCGCCAGCAGCTCCCCTTCCTACAATGAGCAGTTCTTC. Full variable domain (outside the CDR3, taken from reference TRBV5-1 and TRBJ2-1): KAGVTQTPRYLIKTRGQQVTLSCSPISGHRSVSWYQQTPGQGLQFLFEYFSETQRNKGNFPGRFSGRQFSNSRSEMNVSTLELGDSALYLCASSSPSYNEQFFGPGTRLTVL.

V is TRBV6-1 and J is TRBJ2-7; D is uncertain. V lost 2 bases to trimming and J lost 3 bases, with 11 bases between them. CDR1 is MNHNS and CDR2 is SASEGT in the germline V gene. The CDR3 covers 14 residues. The CDR3 here is CASSESNLYYEQYF. DNA of the CDR3: TGTGCCAGCAGTGAATCGAACCTCTACTACGAGCAGTACTTC.

Judged by abundance, this clone is medium-sized. This chain joins TRBV7-9 and TRBJ2-1; TRBD2 matches 7 bases. The V and J ends lost 2 bases and 1 base, in that order; junction bases with no gene match: 8. Germline loops: CDR1 SEHNR, CDR2 FQNEAQ (reference sequence). The length of the CDR3 is 17 residues. CDR3 sequence: CASSLKLAGVSYNEQFF. The CDR3 bases are TGTGCCAGCAGCTTAAAGCTTGCGGGAGTTTCCTACAATGAGCAGTTCTTC.

This clone was recorded a few times. The chain carries TRBV5-1 and TRBJ2-7; 7 nucleotides line up with TRBD1. The CDR3 totals 14 residues. With V trimmed by 0 bases and J by 2 bases, 2 bases remained unmatched. Germline V CDR1 and CDR2: SGHRS, YFSETQ. The CDR3 loop reads CASSLVQGAYEQYF. DNA of the CDR3: TGCGCCAGCAGCTTGGTTCAGGGGGCCTACGAGCAGTACTTC.

The genes are TRBV28 and TRBJ2-3, with 8 bases identical to TRBD1. Germline CDR1 MDHEN, CDR2 SYDVKM. V was clipped by 2 bases and J by 3 bases; unmatched bases: 4. This CDR3 is built from 15 residues. CDR3 nucleotide sequence: TGTGCCAGCAGTTTACAGGGGGCAGGAACAGATACGCAGTATTTT. It is translated as CASSLQGAGTDTQYF.

V is TRBV5-4 and J is TRBJ1-1; D gene uncertain. This CDR3 has 14 residues. With 4 bases removed from V and 3 bases from J, the gap between germline ends came to 13 bases. The germline V gene encodes CDR1 SGHNT and CDR2 YYREEE (reference sequence). As DNA, the CDR3 is TGTGCCAGCAGCCATCTGTCGGCGGACACTGAAGCTTTCTTT. It codes for CASSHLSADTEAFF. Supplemented by reference TRBV5-4 and TRBJ1-1, the full variable domain reads ETGVTQSPTHLIKTRGQQVTLRCSSQSGHNTVSWYQQALGQGPQFIFQYYREEENGRGNFPPRFSGLQFPNYSSELNVNALELDDSALYLCASSHLSADTEAFFGQGTRLTVV.

The V gene is TRBV25-1, the J gene TRBJ2-2; D is unresolved. CDR3 length equals 14 residues. The V end lost 9 bases, the J end lost 0 bases, and 11 bases lay between the germline ends. The V gene's germline CDR1 is MGHDK and CDR2 SYGVNS. CDR3 nucleotide sequence: TGTGCCAGATGGACGAAAACGAACACCGGGGAGCTGTTTTTT. It encodes CARWTKTNTGELFF.

The chain has TRBV11-2 and TRBJ2-1; no firm D call. CDR1 and CDR2 (germline): SGHAT, FQNNGV. CDR3 length: 16 amino acids. The V end lost 1 base, the J end lost 5 bases, and 15 bases lay between the germline ends. The CDR3 is CASSLGFGVGHNEQFF. The CDR3, as DNA: TGTGCCAGCAGCTTAGGTTTCGGTGTAGGGCACAATGAGCAGTTCTTC.

The V and J genes are TRBV9 and TRBJ1-5; 11 bases map to TRBD1. Germline loops: CDR1 SGDLS, CDR2 YYNGEE. After removal of 3 bases from V and 0 bases from J, the junction contained 5 bases not matched to a gene. There are 17 residues in the CDR3. The CDR3 nucleotides read TGTGCCAGCAGCGGGACAGGGGGCGATTTTAGCAATCAGCCCCAGCATTTT. Residues: CASSGTGGDFSNQPQHF.

This clone has only one observation. The rearrangement joins TRBV11-2 to TRBJ1-3; 7 nucleotides line up with TRBD1. The CDR3 runs 17 residues. In germline, CDR1 is SGHAT, CDR2 FQNNGV. V lost 3 bases to trimming and J lost 1 base; unmatched junction nucleotides: 9. CDR3 in amino acids: CASSLGTVLHSGNTIYF. CDR3 bases: TGTGCCAGCAGCTTGGGGACAGTCCTTCATTCTGGAAACACCATATATTTT.

This clone has a single count. The chain is built from TRBV27 and TRBJ2-1; D is undetermined. The CDR3 is 13 amino acids. CDR1 and CDR2 from the germline V gene are MNHEY and SMNVEV (reference sequence). Trimming left V 5 bases short and J 2 bases short, with 7 bases between. The CDR3 DNA sequence: TGTGCCAGCAGTCCCGGTCCCTACAATGAGCAGTTCTTC. Amino acids: CASSPGPYNEQFF.

The chain links TRBV20-1 to TRBJ2-7; D not certain. CDR3 length: 10 residues. Germline V lookup: CDR1 DFQATT, CDR2 SNEGSKA (reference sequence). Trimming pared 3 bases from V and 4 bases from J, leaving 4 bases between. CDR3 loop: CSASRYEQYF. DNA of the CDR3: TGCAGTGCTAGTAGATACGAGCAGTACTTC.

The rearrangement uses TRBV28 and TRBJ2-5; D is unclear. CDR1 MDHEN and CDR2 SYDVKM come from the germline V gene. Trimming took 3 bases from V and 4 from J, leaving 9 bases between them. This CDR3 region has 13 residues. The CDR3 sequence: CASSLTHTETQYF. CDR3 DNA sequence: TGTGCCAGCAGTTTGACACATACAGAGACCCAGTACTTC.

This clone turned up a few times. The chain has TRBV6-1 and TRBJ2-7, with D perhaps matching TRBD1 (5 bases). With 1 base removed from V and 6 bases from J, the gap between germline ends came to 10 bases. CDR3 length equals 13 residues. CDR1 is MNHNS, CDR2 SASEGT, per germline. The CDR3 is CASSEGPGPEQYF. In DNA, the CDR3 is TGTGCCAGCAGTGAAGGGCCAGGGCCCGAGCAGTACTTC.

The CDR3 spells CASSPSPTSGRDEQYF. The DNA of the CDR3 is TGTGCCAGCAGCCCGAGCCCGACTAGCGGGAGAGATGAGCAGTACTTC. V usage is TRBV7-9 and J usage is TRBJ2-7; 12 positions match TRBD2. Per the germline V gene, CDR1 is SEHNR and CDR2 is FQNEAQ (reference sequence). The CDR3 has 16 residues. V gave up 5 bases and J gave up 7 bases; unmatched junction bases: 12.

V gene TRBV28 combines with J gene TRBJ2-1, with 7 bases identical to TRBD1. CDR3 size: 14 residues. Germline values: CDR1 MDHEN, CDR2 SYDVKM. V was pared by 6 bases and J by 4 bases, with 6 bases of the junction left unmatched. This CDR3 reads CASSYDREYNEQFF. The DNA for the CDR3 is TGTGCCAGCAGCTACGACAGGGAGTACAATGAGCAGTTCTTC.

The V call is TRBV2, the J call TRBJ2-7; D not certain. There are 11 residues in the CDR3. V was pared by 7 bases and J by 5 bases, with 9 bases between. The germline gives CDR1 SNHLY, CDR2 FYNNEI. The CDR3 spells CASTAWDEQYF. CDR3 DNA: TGTGCCAGCACCGCGTGGGACGAGCAGTACTTC.

In its sample, this clone was seen once. The genes are TRBV29-1 and TRBJ2-5; D is uncertain. The CDR3 sequence is 12 residues long. The V end was cut by 5 bases, the J end by 0 bases, with 7 bases between. CDR1 is SQVTM, CDR2 ANQGSEA, per germline. CDR3 nucleotide sequence: TGCAGCGTTAGCCTAGACCAAGAGACCCAGTACTTC. This codes for CSVSLDQETQYF.

A few counts support this clone. Other DNA sequences of this sample code for an identical CDR3. The V and J genes are TRBV6-5 and TRBJ2-3; D remains ambiguous. Germline V gene data show CDR1 as MNHEY and CDR2 as SVGAGI. CDR3 length: 13 amino acids. Trimming left V 1 base short and J 0 bases short, with 2 bases between. CDR3 protein: CASSYYSTDTQYF. CDR3 nucleotide sequence: TGTGCCAGCAGTTACTACAGCACAGATACGCAGTATTTT.

The rearrangement uses TRBV7-2 and TRBJ2-3, with TRBD2 matching over 9 bases. Germline lookup yields CDR1 SGHTA and CDR2 FQGNSA. V was pared by 3 bases and J by 2 bases, with 0 bases of the junction left unmatched. This CDR3 comprises 14 residues. This CDR3 is CASSLGLATDTQYF. CDR3 in DNA: TGTGCCAGCAGCTTGGGACTAGCCACAGATACGCAGTATTTT.

The rearrangement uses TRBV18 and TRBJ1-1; tentatively, D is TRBD1 (6 bases). With 3 bases removed from V and 9 bases from J, the gap between germline ends came to 14 bases. CDR3 length: 13 amino acids. Germline CDR1 and CDR2: KGHSH and LQKENI. The chain's CDR3 is CASSPTGASQAFF. The CDR3 DNA reads TGTGCCAGCTCACCTACGGGGGCATCGCAAGCTTTCTTT.

This sequence joins TRBV14 and TRBJ2-1; D gene unclear. The CDR3 consists of 16 residues. CDR1 is SGHDN and CDR2 is FVKESK in the germline V gene. The V gene lost 0 bases and the J gene lost 0 bases, with 9 bases spanning the gap. CDR3: CASSQDSSSSYNEQFF. The CDR3 DNA reads as TGTGCCAGCAGCCAAGATTCGTCTTCCTCCTACAATGAGCAGTTCTTC.

This chain links TRBV18 with TRBJ2-1; 10 bases align to TRBD1. The CDR3 is 18 amino acids. The germline V gene has CDR1 KGHSH and CDR2 LQKENI. The junction had 15 bases not matched to a gene; V was cut back by 1 base and J by 9 bases. CDR3 protein: CASSPLRAGTGDGGEQFF. The CDR3 region has the DNA TGTGCCAGCTCACCACTTAGAGCCGGGACAGGGGATGGGGGTGAGCAGTTCTTC. Filled out from reference TRBV18 and TRBJ2-1, the complete variable domain reads NAGVMQNPRHLVRRRGQEARLRCSPMKGHSHVYWYRQLPEEGLKFMVYLQKENIIDESGMPKERFSAEFPKEGPSILRIQQVVRGDSAAYFCASSPLRAGTGDGGEQFFGPGTRLTVL.

This chain uses TRBV7-9 with TRBJ1-2, with D unresolved. The germline V gene encodes CDR1 SEHNR and CDR2 FQNEAQ (reference sequence). The CDR3 has 12 residues. Trimming shortened V by 1 base and J by 10 bases, and 10 bases separated the two germline ends. The CDR3 reads CASSLEVWDYTF. The CDR3, as DNA: TGTGCCAGCAGCTTAGAGGTCTGGGACTACACCTTC.

In the case of this clone: The sample has other DNA sequences that encode this CDR3 too. The J gene is TRBJ1-1, the V gene TRBV6-5; no definite D call. The V and J ends lost 2 bases and 1 base respectively, with 5 bases between them. The germline V gene encodes CDR1 MNHEY and CDR2 SVGAGI. The CDR3 runs to 13 residues. The CDR3 DNA sequence: TGTGCCAGCAGTTACGGAGGGAACACTGAAGCTTTCTTT. It yields the protein CASSYGGNTEAFF.

This clone was counted a single time. The V call is TRBV5-4, the J call TRBJ2-1; 10 bases map to TRBD2. CDR1 and CDR2 from the germline V gene are SGHNT and YYREEE (reference sequence). Germline trimming cut 0 bases from V and 4 bases from J; bases unmatched to any gene: 1. This CDR3 has 15 amino acids. The CDR3: CASSLASGSYNEQFF. The DNA of the CDR3 is TGTGCCAGCAGCTTGGCTAGCGGGAGTTACAATGAGCAGTTCTTC.

V usage is TRBV5-6 and J usage is TRBJ2-7, with 8 bases that match TRBD2. The V gene's germline CDR1 is SGHDT and CDR2 YYEEEE. With 4 bases clipped from V and 4 bases from J, the junction kept 4 bases outside the gene matches. This CDR3 is 13 amino acids long. CDR3 protein: CASSKRERYEQYF. CDR3 bases: TGTGCCAGCAGCAAGCGGGAGCGGTACGAGCAGTACTTC.